This TCR beta chain was found in a study of glioma-infiltrating T cells. General study results and limits: Only very few CDR3 sequences appeared in both tissue and blood.

Using RNA template, CDR3s of TCR alpha and beta were amplified with iRepertoire arm-PCR. Tissue mRNA or PBMC total RNA, roughly 95-400 ng, went into one-step reverse transcription and amplification. Using its own MiXCR run on the multiplex PCR reads, TCRdb lists one record per CDR3 protein. The table records around 100,000 distinct CDR3 sequences, less than 30% of them present only once. A word on this clonotype: Its antigen is unidentified.

The CDR3 has 15 residues. Trimming pared 3 bases from V and 3 bases from J, leaving 12 bases between. CDR1 KGHDR and CDR2 SFDVKD come from the germline V gene. Sequenced input: glioma tissue, nonneoplastic brain tissue, or PBMCs (not recorded which). The source is a human donor with low-grade glioma or glioblastoma, undergoing nonglioma brain surgery, or in good health (not recorded which). The V call is TRBV24-1, the J call TRBJ2-3; D perhaps matches TRBD1 (6 bases). The CDR3 spells CATSDPGTPTDTQYF. The CDR3 coding sequence is TGTGCCACCAGTGATCCCGGGACACCAACAGATACGCAGTATTTT.